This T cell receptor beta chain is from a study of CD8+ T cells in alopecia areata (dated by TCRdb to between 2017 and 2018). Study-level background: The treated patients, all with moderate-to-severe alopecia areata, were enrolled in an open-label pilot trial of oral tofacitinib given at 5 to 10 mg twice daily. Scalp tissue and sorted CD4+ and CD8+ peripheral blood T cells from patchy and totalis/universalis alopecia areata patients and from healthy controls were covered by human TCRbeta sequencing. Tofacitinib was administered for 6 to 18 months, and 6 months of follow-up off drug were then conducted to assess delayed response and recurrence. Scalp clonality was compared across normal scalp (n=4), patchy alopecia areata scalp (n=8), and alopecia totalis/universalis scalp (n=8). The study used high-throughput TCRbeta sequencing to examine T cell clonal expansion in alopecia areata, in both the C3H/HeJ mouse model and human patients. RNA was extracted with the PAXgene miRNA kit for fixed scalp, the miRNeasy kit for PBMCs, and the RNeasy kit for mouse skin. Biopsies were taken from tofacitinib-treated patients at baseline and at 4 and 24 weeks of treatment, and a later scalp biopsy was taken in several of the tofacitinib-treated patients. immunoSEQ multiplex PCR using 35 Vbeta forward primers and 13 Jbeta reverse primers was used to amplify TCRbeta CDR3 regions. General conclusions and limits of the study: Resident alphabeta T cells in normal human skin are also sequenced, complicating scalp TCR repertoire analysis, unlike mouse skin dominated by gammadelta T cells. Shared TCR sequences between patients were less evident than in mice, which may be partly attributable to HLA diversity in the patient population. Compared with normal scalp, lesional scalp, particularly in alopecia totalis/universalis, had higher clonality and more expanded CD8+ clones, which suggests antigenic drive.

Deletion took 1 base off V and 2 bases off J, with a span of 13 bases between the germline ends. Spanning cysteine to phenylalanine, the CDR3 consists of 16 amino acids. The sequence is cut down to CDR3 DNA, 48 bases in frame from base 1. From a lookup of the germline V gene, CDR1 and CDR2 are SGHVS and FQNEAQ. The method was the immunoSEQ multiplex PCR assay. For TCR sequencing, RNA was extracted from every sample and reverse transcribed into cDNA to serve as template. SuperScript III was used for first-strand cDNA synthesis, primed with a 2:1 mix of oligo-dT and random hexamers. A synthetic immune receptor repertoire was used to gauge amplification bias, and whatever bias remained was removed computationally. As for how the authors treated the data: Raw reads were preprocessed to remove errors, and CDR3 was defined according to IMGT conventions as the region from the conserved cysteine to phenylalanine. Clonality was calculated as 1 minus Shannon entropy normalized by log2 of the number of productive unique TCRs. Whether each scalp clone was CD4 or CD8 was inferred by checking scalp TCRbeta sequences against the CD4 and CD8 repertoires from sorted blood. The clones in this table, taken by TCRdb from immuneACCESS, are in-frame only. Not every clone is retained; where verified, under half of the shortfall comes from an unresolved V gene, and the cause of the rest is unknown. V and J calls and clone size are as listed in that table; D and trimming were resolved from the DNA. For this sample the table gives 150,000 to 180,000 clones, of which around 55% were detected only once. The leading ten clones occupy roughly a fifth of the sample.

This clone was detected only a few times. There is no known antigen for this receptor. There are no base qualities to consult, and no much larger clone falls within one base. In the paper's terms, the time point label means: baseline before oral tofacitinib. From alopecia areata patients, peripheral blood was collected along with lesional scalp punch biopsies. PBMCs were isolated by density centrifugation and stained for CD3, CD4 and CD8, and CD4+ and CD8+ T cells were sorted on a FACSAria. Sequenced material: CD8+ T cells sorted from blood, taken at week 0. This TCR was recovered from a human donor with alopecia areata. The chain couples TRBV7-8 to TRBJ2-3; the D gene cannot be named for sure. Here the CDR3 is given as CASSLVNRILTDTQYF. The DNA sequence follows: TGTGCCAGCAGCTTAGTAAACAGAATCCTCACAGATACGCAGTATTTT. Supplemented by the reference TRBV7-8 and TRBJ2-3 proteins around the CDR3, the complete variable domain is GAGVSQSPRYKVAKRGQDVALRCDPISGHVSLFWYQQALGQGPEFLTYFQNEAQLDKSGLPSDRFFAERPEGSVSTLKIQRTQQEDSAVYLCASSLVNRILTDTQYFGPGTRLTVL.